The 14 T cell receptor beta chains in this list originate from one sample, sequenced in a study of cytomegalovirus exposure and HLA in healthy donors. The study ran its PCR with 60 Vbeta and 13 Jbeta primers. The assay was immunoSEQ multiplex PCR, and TCRdb's table has in-frame clones only and misses some. The sample carries 130,000 to 150,000 clones, approximately 80% recorded once. Sequencing was done on a sample of PBMCs. These receptors originate from a male donor in good health and CMV-seronegative.

The chain links TRBV6-6 to TRBJ1-1, with 9 bases aligning to TRBD1. The germline V gene has CDR1 MNHNY and CDR2 SVGAGI (reference sequence). Trimming removed 6 bases from V and 1 base from J; junction bases left unmatched: 3. The CDR3 totals 14 residues. The CDR3 DNA reads TGTGCCAGCAGACAGGGGGCGCGGAACACTGAAGCTTTCTTT. Its translation is CASRQGARNTEAFF.

The chain recombines TRBV7-3 with TRBJ1-6; D possibly corresponds to TRBD1 (6 bases). Germline V gene lookup returns CDR1 SGHTA and CDR2 FQGTGA. The CDR3 has 15 amino acids. Trimming cost V 5 bases and J 4 bases, with 12 bases left between them. The CDR3 sequence: CASSPGTSYNSPLHF. The CDR3 nucleotides read TGTGCCAGCAGCCCGGGGACATCGTATAATTCACCCCTCCACTTT. Together with reference TRBV7-3 and TRBJ1-6, the CDR3 gives the full variable domain: GAGVSQTPSNKVTEKGKYVELRCDPISGHTALYWYRQSLGQGPEFLIYFQGTGAADDSGLPNDRFFAVRPEGSVSTLKIQRTERGDSAVYLCASSPGTSYNSPLHFGNGTRLTVT.

The gene calls are TRBV5-1 and TRBJ2-3; 10 bases align to TRBD2. The CDR3 covers 16 residues. Germline CDR1 SGHRS, CDR2 YFSETQ. V dropped 5 bases and J dropped 1; count of bases not matched to a gene: 7. The CDR3 DNA follows: TGCGCCAGCAGGACCGGGACTAGCGCCCGCACAGATACGCAGTATTTT. It specifies CASRTGTSARTDTQYF.

The chain couples TRBV12-5 to TRBJ2-5, with D unclear. The J call may be wrong; the DNA end is better matched by TRBJ2-7. Germline assignment: CDR1 LGHNT and CDR2 FRNRAP. The CDR3 extends over 14 amino acids. The CDR3 nucleotides read TGTGCCCAACCCGGCGGCCCGGCTACCTACGAGCAGTACTTC. Translation: CAQPGGPATYEQYF.

The J gene is TRBJ2-5, the V gene TRBV4-3; D is perhaps TRBD1 (5 bases). V lost 3 bases and J lost 11, with 16 bases in between. Germline-derived CDR1 and CDR2 are LGHNA and YSLEER. CDR3 length: 13 residues. DNA of the CDR3: TGCGCCAGCAGCCAGGGGCGCGGTTTTGAGCAGTACTTC. Translation gives CASSQGRGFEQYF.

This clone was seen more than once but under ten times. The V gene is TRBV11-2, the J gene TRBJ2-7; 9 bases map to TRBD1. After removal of 5 bases from V and 4 bases from J, the junction contained 6 bases not matched to a gene. Germline CDR1 and CDR2: SGHAT and FQNNGV. This CDR3 spans 14 amino acids. The CDR3 DNA reads as TGTGCCAGCAGCAAGGACAGGGGTGTGTACGAGCAGTACTTC. It codes for CASSKDRGVYEQYF. The full variable domain, in which reference TRBV11-2 and TRBJ2-7 provide the parts outside the CDR3, is EAGVAQSPRYKIIEKRQSVAFWCNPISGHATLYWYQQILGQGPKLLIQFQNNGVVDDSQLPKDRFSAERLKGVDSTLKIQPAKLEDSAVYLCASSKDRGVYEQYFGPGTRLTVT.

The J gene is TRBJ2-7, the V gene TRBV27, with D perhaps TRBD2 (7 bases). V was trimmed by 3 bases and J by 0 bases, leaving 15 bases between them. Looked up from germline, CDR1 is MNHEY and CDR2 is SMNVEV (reference sequence). The CDR3 has 16 residues. CDR3 protein: CASSLGGGMSSYEQYF. As DNA, the CDR3 is TGTGCCAGCAGTTTGGGAGGGGGAATGAGCTCCTACGAGCAGTACTTC.

V is TRBV5-6 and J is TRBJ2-7; 7 nucleotides line up with TRBD2. CDR3 length equals 11 residues. The trim removed 3 bases at V and 6 bases at J, leaving 0 bases unmatched. The germline V gene encodes CDR1 SGHDT and CDR2 YYEEEE. In DNA, the CDR3 is TGTGCCAGCAGCTCGGGGGGCGAGCAGTACTTC. It specifies CASSSGGEQYF.

This chain joins TRBV15 and TRBJ2-7; TRBD1 might be the D (6 bases). V lost 3 bases, J lost 4 bases, and 13 bases lay in between. This CDR3 is 14 amino acids long. Germline CDR1 and CDR2: LNHNV and YYDKDF (reference sequence). The CDR3 loop is CATSSGWQGYEQYF. The CDR3, as DNA: TGTGCCACCAGCAGTGGTTGGCAGGGGTACGAGCAGTACTTC. The variable domain in full, with the rest retrieved from reference TRBV15 and TRBJ2-7, is DAMVIQNPRYQVTQFGKPVTLSCSQTLNHNVMYWYQQKSSQAPKLLFHYYDKDFNNEADTPDNFQSRRPNTSFCFLDIRSPGLGDTAMYLCATSSGWQGYEQYFGPGTRLTVT.

The chain joins TRBV5-1 to TRBJ2-2; D is possibly TRBD1 (5 bases). The germline V and J ends were trimmed by 3 bases and 6 bases, with 24 bases remaining between them. Germline loops: CDR1 SGHRS, CDR2 YFSETQ. This CDR3 region has 18 residues. This CDR3 is CASSSPRGAGLGSGELFF. The CDR3 DNA is TGCGCCAGCAGCTCCCCCCGTGGGGCAGGGCTAGGATCCGGGGAGCTGTTTTTT.

The J gene is TRBJ1-1, the V gene TRBV6-5; the D is unclear. The germline CDR1 and CDR2 sequences are MNHEY and SVGAGI. The CDR3 consists of 14 residues. With 1 base removed from V and 5 bases from J, the gap between germline ends came to 11 bases. CDR3 loop: CASSYFRFGTEAFF. CDR3 in DNA: TGTGCCAGCAGTTACTTCCGATTCGGGACTGAAGCTTTCTTT.

In this sample, this clone turned up a few times. The chain combines TRBV5-1 with TRBJ2-1; 8 bases are a match to TRBD2. Germline V gives CDR1 SGHRS, CDR2 YFSETQ. The CDR3 loop spans 15 amino acids. Germline trimming cut 4 bases from V and 2 bases from J; bases unmatched to any gene: 5. The CDR3 reads CASSVAGQAYNEQFF. CDR3 nucleotide sequence: TGCGCCAGCAGCGTAGCGGGGCAGGCCTACAATGAGCAGTTCTTC.

This clone occurred a few times. The chain joins TRBV19 to TRBJ1-2; D is perhaps TRBD1 (5 bases). This CDR3 is built from 15 residues. V gave up 1 base and J gave up 4 bases, with 13 bases separating them. Germline V gene lookup returns CDR1 LNHDA and CDR2 SQIVND (reference sequence). CDR3 residues: CASSIASQRGYGYTF. CDR3 DNA: TGTGCCAGTAGTATAGCCTCCCAAAGGGGCTATGGCTACACCTTC.

The chain links TRBV7-9 to TRBJ1-1; D remains unclear. The CDR3 has 13 amino acids. CDR1 SEHNR and CDR2 FQNEAQ come from the germline V gene (reference sequence). V was trimmed by 3 bases and J by 2 bases, leaving 7 bases between them. CDR3 coding DNA: TGTGCCAGCAGCTTTAGCGGAAACACTGAAGCTTTCTTT. Protein sequence: CASSFSGNTEAFF.